Below are 16 T cell receptor beta chains sequenced from a single sample in a study of control samples from healthy donors and cancer patients. TCRdb's table, derived via immunoSEQ multiplex PCR, lists solely in-frame clones and lacks some. This sample has 150,000 to 200,000 clones, with 93% found just once. The sample comprised blood. The receptors shown here come from a woman aged 55-75 years in good health.

The V gene is TRBV19, the J gene TRBJ1-1; D is ambiguous. The CDR3 length is 11 residues. The germline V gene encodes CDR1 LNHDA and CDR2 SQIVND (reference sequence). V dropped 10 bases and J dropped 4 bases, with 10 bases sitting between them. Here the CDR3 DNA reads TGTGCCACTAGAACAAGCACTGAAGCTTTCTTT. This encodes CATRTSTEAFF.

This clone was detected only once. The chain joins TRBV5-4 to TRBJ1-6; a possible D gene is TRBD1 (6 bases). From germline, CDR1 is SGHNT and CDR2 YYREEE (reference sequence). The CDR3 loop spans 14 amino acids. V dropped 0 bases and J dropped 9 bases, with 10 bases sitting between them. CDR3 amino acids: CASSLAQGRSPLHF. CDR3 in DNA: TGTGCCAGCAGCTTGGCACAGGGTCGTTCACCCCTCCACTTT.

The chain has TRBV5-1 and TRBJ2-5; 11 positions agree with TRBD2. With V trimmed by 0 bases and J by 2 bases, 3 bases remained unmatched. There are 16 residues in the CDR3. Germline CDR1 SGHRS, CDR2 YFSETQ. This CDR3 reads CASSLAPSGGQETQYF. The CDR3 DNA sequence: TGCGCCAGCAGCTTGGCTCCTAGCGGGGGGCAAGAGACCCAGTACTTC.

The chain is built from TRBV5-1 and TRBJ1-5; perhaps TRBD1 as D (6 bases). The CDR3 is 15 residues long. CDR1 and CDR2 from the germline V gene are SGHRS and YFSETQ. Trimming pared 4 bases from V and 1 base from J, leaving 12 bases between. Here the CDR3 reads CASSLTQGSNQPQHF. Written as DNA, the CDR3 is TGCGCCAGCAGCCTTACCCAGGGGAGCAATCAGCCCCAGCATTTT.

This clone came up once. Relative to the germline gene, one junction end is altered; a read error may explain this. The chain combines TRBV20-1 with TRBJ2-7, with D possibly TRBD2 on 6 matching bases. Germline V CDR1 and CDR2: DFQATT, SNEGSKA (reference sequence). This CDR3 has 11 residues. In nucleotides, the CDR3 is TGTGAGACTAGGTACTCCTACGAGCAGTACTTC. Amino acids: CETRYSYEQYF.

CDR3 sequence reads: CASRQRAADTEAFF. The CDR3 coding sequence is TGTGCCAGCAGACAGCGGGCAGCGGACACTGAAGCTTTCTTT. The gene calls are TRBV7-2 and TRBJ1-1; D is uncertain. Trimming removed 6 bases at V and 3 bases at J, with 14 bases between. The germline CDR1 and CDR2 sequences are SGHTA and FQGNSA. This CDR3 is 14 amino acids long.

The CDR3 DNA is TGCGCCAGCAGCTTCCTAGCGGGGGCACCGGGGAGAGATACGCAGTATTTT. It codes for CASSFLAGAPGRDTQYF. This chain joins TRBV5-1 and TRBJ2-3; 10 nucleotides align to TRBD2. J gave up 5 bases and V 2 bases, and 11 bases lay outside the gene matches. Per the germline V gene, CDR1 is SGHRS and CDR2 is YFSETQ. There are 17 residues in the CDR3. Variable domain in full (rest from reference TRBV5-1 and TRBJ2-3): KAGVTQTPRYLIKTRGQQVTLSCSPISGHRSVSWYQQTPGQGLQFLFEYFSETQRNKGNFPGRFSGRQFSNSRSEMNVSTLELGDSALYLCASSFLAGAPGRDTQYFGPGTRLTVL.

Concerning this clone itself: This sample includes further DNA sequences coding for the same CDR3. V and J are TRBV12-3 or TRBV12-4 and TRBJ1-2; D remains unclear. The CDR3 loop spans 12 amino acids. The V end lost 3 bases, the J end lost 8 bases, and 10 bases lay between the germline ends. The CDR3 sequence: CASSFLGAGYTF. The CDR3 coding sequence is TGTGCCAGCAGTTTCTTGGGTGCCGGCTACACCTTC.

The chain's CDR3 is CASSDRRSTDTQYF. The CDR3 bases are TGTGCCAGCAGTGATAGGAGGTCCACAGATACGCAGTATTTT. V usage is TRBV2 and J usage is TRBJ2-3, with D tentatively TRBD2 (5 bases). This CDR3 is built from 14 residues. In germline, CDR1 is SNHLY, CDR2 FYNNEI. V shed 3 bases and J shed 2 bases, with 9 bases lying between them. Full variable domain (missing parts from reference TRBV2 and TRBJ2-3): EPEVTQTPSHQVTQMGQEVILRCVPISNHLYFYWYRQILGQKVEFLVSFYNNEISEKSEIFDDQFSVERPDGSNFTLKIRSTKLEDSAMYFCASSDRRSTDTQYFGPGTRLTVL.

The sample holds one count of this clone. The chain has TRBV9 and TRBJ2-1; TRBD2 aligns across 7 bases. The CDR3 totals 15 residues. V was pared by 3 bases and J by 5 bases, with 8 bases of the junction left unmatched. CDR1 is SGDLS and CDR2 is YYNGEE in the germline V gene. This CDR3 reads CASSGRTSSHNEQFF. The CDR3 DNA reads TGTGCCAGCAGCGGGCGGACTAGTAGCCACAATGAGCAGTTCTTC.

About this clone: An end of the junction does not agree with germline; a read error may underlie this. The V and J genes are TRBV5-5 and TRBJ1-2, with a weak D call TRBD1 (5 bases). The germline gives CDR1 SGHKS, CDR2 YYEKEE (reference sequence). The CDR3 consists of 13 residues. The CDR3 DNA is TGTGCCAGCAGCTTCCCAATACCGGGACTGACCTCATTC. Protein product: CASSFPIPGLTSF. The complete variable domain, with remaining parts taken from reference TRBV5-5 and TRBJ1-2, reads DAGVTQSPTHLIKTRGQQVTLRCSPISGHKSVSWYQQVLGQGPQFIFQYYEKEERGRGNFPDRFSARQFPNYSSELNVNALLLGDSALYLCASSFPIPGLTSFGSGTRLTVV.

The chain employs TRBV10-3 and TRBJ2-3, with TRBD1 matching 8 bases. V shed 7 bases, J shed 2 bases, and the junction held 8 bases outside the gene matches. CDR3 size: 15 residues. From germline, CDR1 is ENHRY and CDR2 SYGVKD. As DNA, the CDR3 is TGTGCCATCAACCCGGCAGGGGGCAACACAGATACGCAGTATTTT. Residues: CAINPAGGNTDTQYF.

This clone is a singleton in its sample. The chain combines TRBV19 with TRBJ1-2, with 9 bases lining up with TRBD1. The J segment lost 2 bases and the V segment lost 3 bases, leaving 4 bases of the junction unmatched. Per the germline V gene, CDR1 is LNHDA and CDR2 is SQIVND (reference sequence). This CDR3 has 15 amino acids. CDR3 nucleotides: TGTGCCAGTAGTATCTGGACAGGGGCAAACTATGGCTACACCTTC. Translated: CASSIWTGANYGYTF. The full variable domain, its missing parts supplied by reference TRBV19 and TRBJ1-2, is DGGITQSPKYLFRKEGQNVTLSCEQNLNHDAMYWYRQDPGQGLRLIYYSQIVNDFQKGDIAEGYSVSREKKESFPLTVTSAQKNPTAFYLCASSIWTGANYGYTFGSGTRLTVV.

V and J are TRBV5-1 and TRBJ2-5; possible D gene TRBD2, 7 bases. Germline assignment: CDR1 SGHRS and CDR2 YFSETQ. The CDR3 is made up of 15 amino acids. Trimming took 1 base from V and 4 from J, leaving 14 bases between them. CDR3 loop: CASSLTPGEGETQYF. CDR3 nucleotides: TGCGCCAGCAGCTTGACCCCAGGGGAGGGAGAGACCCAGTACTTC.

This chain connects TRBV29-1 to TRBJ1-2; D perhaps matches TRBD1 (6 bases). Trimming took 2 bases from V and 4 from J, leaving 17 bases between them. Per the germline V gene, CDR1 is SQVTM and CDR2 is ANQGSEA. The CDR3 runs 15 residues. In DNA form, the CDR3 reads TGCAGCGTTGAATTTGGCAGGGGTCCCTCCTATGGCTACACCTTC. This encodes CSVEFGRGPSYGYTF.

The chain couples TRBV7-9 to TRBJ2-1; 11 bases are shared with TRBD2. This CDR3 comprises 15 residues. Losses at the gene ends were 5 bases for V and 8 bases for J; bases not matched to a gene: 8. Looked up from germline, CDR1 is SEHNR and CDR2 is FQNEAQ (reference sequence). The CDR3 loop is CASSPGSGGAYEQFF. The CDR3 DNA sequence: TGTGCCAGCAGCCCAGGTAGCGGGGGGGCATATGAGCAGTTCTTC.